Sequencing of this TCR beta chain was carried out in a study of cytomegalovirus exposure and HLA in healthy donors. Whole-study results and caveats: Among the CMV-associated chains, a few were confirmed in vitro as specific for CMV antigens. The TCR clusters that emerged in the first cohort tended, a later analysis found, to co-occur in the 110 or so validation repertoires.

Notes on this clone: Its specificity is not known.

The method was immunoSEQ multiplex PCR; TCRdb's version includes in-frame clones alone and lacks a portion of them. The repertoire holds approximately 160,000 clones, with 70% to 90% as singletons. The CDR3 spans 13 residues. Germline-derived CDR1 and CDR2 are SGHTA and FQGNSA. V gave up 2 bases and J gave up 3 bases; unmatched junction bases: 0. The validation cohort, a group of around 120 subjects, included the donors and was separate from the approximately 670-subject first cohort. The gene calls are TRBV7-2 and TRBJ1-2, with 7 bases matching TRBD1. This TCR was recovered from a woman younger than 35 in good health and CMV-seropositive. The sample comprised PBMCs. The CDR3 reads CASSLQGDYGYTF. In nucleotides, the CDR3 is TGTGCCAGCAGCTTACAGGGGGACTATGGCTACACCTTC.